Below, 2 T cell receptor beta chains from the same sample are listed, as sequenced in a study of T cell changes during pregnancy in multiple sclerosis. Sequenced by immunoSEQ multiplex PCR; TCRdb stores in-frame clones only, minus some. The repertoire has some 60,000 clones, approximately 91% of them found once; the top ten carry more than 1.5%. Sequencing used peripheral blood, obtained after pregnancy. Every receptor here comes from a female donor with multiple sclerosis, enrolled in a pregnancy study.

This chain joins TRBV11-3 and TRBJ2-2, with TRBD2 matching 10 bases. Germline CDR1 and CDR2: SGHNT and YENEEA. The CDR3 consists of 16 residues. Trimming at V came to 5 bases and at J to 6 bases, leaving 9 bases not matched to a gene. CDR3 DNA: TGTGCCAGCAGCACCCTAAGCGGGGGGGATTCCGGGGAGCTGTTTTTT. This codes for CASSTLSGGDSGELFF.

The V call is TRBV6-1, the J call TRBJ1-1, with a weak D call TRBD1 (5 bases). The CDR3 extends over 13 amino acids. Germline V gives CDR1 MNHNS, CDR2 SASEGT. Between the trimmed V and J ends, which lost 8 bases and 3 bases, there was a span of 13 bases. Here the CDR3 reads CASGEDTHTEAFF. CDR3 nucleotide sequence: TGTGCCAGCGGGGAGGACACTCACACTGAAGCTTTCTTT.